This T cell receptor beta chain was sequenced in a study of cytotoxic CD8 clonotypes in ibrutinib-treated CLL. The data were produced by immunoSEQ multiplex PCR, yet TCRdb's version contains in-frame clones alone and is incomplete. The sample contains about 49,000 clones, under 75% of which appear only once. The source is a human donor with chronic lymphocytic leukemia. This sample comprised PBMCs, obtained after 12 months of ibrutinib treatment.

CDR3 DNA: TGTGCCAGCAGTGTTTTGCAGTTAACTAATGAAAAACTGTTTTTT. This codes for CASSVLQLTNEKLFF. This sequence joins TRBV6-1 and TRBJ1-4, with D unclear. This CDR3 is built from 15 residues. Germline V CDR1 and CDR2: MNHNS, SASEGT. V was cut by 4 bases and J by 1 base, with 10 bases left in between.